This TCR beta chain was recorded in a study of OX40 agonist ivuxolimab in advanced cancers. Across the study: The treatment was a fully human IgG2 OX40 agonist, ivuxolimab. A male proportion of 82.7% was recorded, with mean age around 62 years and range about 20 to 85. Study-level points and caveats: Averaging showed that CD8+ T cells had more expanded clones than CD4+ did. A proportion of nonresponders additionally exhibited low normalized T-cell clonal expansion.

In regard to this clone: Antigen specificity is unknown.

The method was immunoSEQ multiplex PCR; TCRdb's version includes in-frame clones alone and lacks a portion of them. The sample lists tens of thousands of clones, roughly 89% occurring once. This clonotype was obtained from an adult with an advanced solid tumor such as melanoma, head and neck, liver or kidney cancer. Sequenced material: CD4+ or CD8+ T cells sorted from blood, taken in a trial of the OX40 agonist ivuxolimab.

The DNA for the CDR3 is TGTGCCAGCAGCTTGGACAGATACTATAATTCACCCCTCCACTTT. It specifies CASSLDRYYNSPLHF. V usage is TRBV5-6 and J usage is TRBJ1-6; unclear D gene. Trimming pared 0 bases from V and 3 bases from J, leaving 7 bases between. Germline loops: CDR1 SGHDT, CDR2 YYEEEE. CDR3 length: 15 residues. Full variable domain (outside the CDR3, taken from reference TRBV5-6 and TRBJ1-6): DAGVTQSPTHLIKTRGQQVTLRCSPKSGHDTVSWYQQALGQGPQFIFQYYEEEERQRGNFPDRFSGHQFPNYSSELNVNALLLGDSALYLCASSLDRYYNSPLHFGNGTRLTVT.